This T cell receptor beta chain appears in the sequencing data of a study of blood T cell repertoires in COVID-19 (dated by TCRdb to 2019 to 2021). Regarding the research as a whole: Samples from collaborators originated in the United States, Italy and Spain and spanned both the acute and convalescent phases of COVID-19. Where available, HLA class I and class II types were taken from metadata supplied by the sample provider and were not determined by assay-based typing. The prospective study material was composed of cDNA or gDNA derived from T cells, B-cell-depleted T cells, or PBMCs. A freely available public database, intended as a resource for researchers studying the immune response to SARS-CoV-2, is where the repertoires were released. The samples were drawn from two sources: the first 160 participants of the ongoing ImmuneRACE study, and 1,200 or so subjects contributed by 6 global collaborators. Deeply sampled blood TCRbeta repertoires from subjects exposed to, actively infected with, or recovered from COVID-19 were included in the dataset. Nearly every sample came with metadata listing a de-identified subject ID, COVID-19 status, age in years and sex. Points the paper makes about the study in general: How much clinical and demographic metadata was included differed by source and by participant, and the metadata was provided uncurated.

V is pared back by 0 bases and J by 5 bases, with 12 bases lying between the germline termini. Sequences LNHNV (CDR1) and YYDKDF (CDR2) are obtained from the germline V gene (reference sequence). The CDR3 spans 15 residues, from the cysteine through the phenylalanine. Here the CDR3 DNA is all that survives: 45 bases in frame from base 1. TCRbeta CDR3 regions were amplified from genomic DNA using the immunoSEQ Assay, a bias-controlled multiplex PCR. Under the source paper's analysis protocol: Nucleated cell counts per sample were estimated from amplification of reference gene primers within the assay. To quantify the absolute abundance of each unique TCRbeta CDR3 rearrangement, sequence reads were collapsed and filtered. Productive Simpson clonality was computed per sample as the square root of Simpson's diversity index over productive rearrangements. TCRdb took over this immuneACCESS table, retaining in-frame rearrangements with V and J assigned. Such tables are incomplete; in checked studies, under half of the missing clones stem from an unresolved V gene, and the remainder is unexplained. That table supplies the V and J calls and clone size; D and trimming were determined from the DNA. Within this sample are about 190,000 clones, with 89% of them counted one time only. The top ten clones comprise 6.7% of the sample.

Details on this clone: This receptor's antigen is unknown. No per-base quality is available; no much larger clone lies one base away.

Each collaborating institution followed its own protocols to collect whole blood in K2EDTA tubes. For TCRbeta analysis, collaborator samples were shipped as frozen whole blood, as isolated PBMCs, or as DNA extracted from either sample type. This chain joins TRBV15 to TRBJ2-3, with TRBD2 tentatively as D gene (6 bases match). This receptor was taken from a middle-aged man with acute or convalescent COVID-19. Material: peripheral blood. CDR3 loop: CATSRDQGEVDTQYF. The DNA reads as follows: TGTGCCACCAGCAGAGATCAAGGGGAGGTAGATACGCAGTATTTT.